This TCR beta chain was sequenced for a study of human T cells and chemical hapten exposure. Time point specified: patch test 3, about 24 weeks after DPC sensitization. Treatment indicated: therapeutic diphenylcyclopropenone sensitization with weekly scalp DPC. This clonotype occurred many times. In TCRdb, the RACE reads were re-called with MiXCR into one record per CDR3 protein. The sample includes roughly 200,000 distinct CDR3 sequences, around a quarter of them seen just once. Trimming pared 1 base from V and 3 bases from J, leaving 8 bases between. CDR1 SGHRS and CDR2 YFSETQ come from the germline V gene. The CDR3 runs 14 residues.

This material consisted of whole blood, taken in connection with sensitization to the hapten diphenylcyclopropenone (DPC). V usage is TRBV5-1 and J usage is TRBJ1-5, with D unresolved. The TCR sequence derives from a woman between 40 and 55 years old with alopecia areata. Some clones in this sample may be carry-over from other donors' samples. The CDR3 reads CASSLLGPNQPQHF. The CDR3 bases are TGCGCCAGCAGCTTGTTGGGCCCCAATCAGCCCCAGCATTTT.